The present TCR beta chain was sequenced within a study of blood T cells in healthy people across ages. Study-wide points: Older individuals had lower TCR beta diversity per million T cells (the decline was roughly linear).

Healthy Caucasians from Russia aged roughly 6 to 100 served as donors. It was ten milliliters of peripheral blood that were drawn from each donor. This clonotype was seen once. No antigen is known for it. V gave up 3 bases and J gave up 10 bases; unmatched junction bases: 5. CDR3 length: 14 residues. Germline lookup yields CDR1 ENHRY and CDR2 SYGVKD. Using a J-beta primer mix together with a sample-barcoded 5' primer, a second PCR was run for about 7 to 12 cycles. Using its own MiXCR run on the 5' RACE reads, TCRdb lists one record per CDR3 protein. The data hold some 640,000 distinct CDR3 sequences, with approximately 49% observed a single time.

The material sequenced was blood. The TCR was taken from a woman aged 55-69 years in good health. V is TRBV10-3 and J is TRBJ1-6; 8 bases are shared with TRBD1. For the CDR3, the DNA is TGTGCCATCAGTGACGACAGGGGCCGGTCACCCCTCCACTTT. Translated, it gives CAISDDRGRSPLHF.